Reported below is one T cell receptor beta chain. This clone was recorded only once. No cognate antigen has been identified for it. No quality values exist for individual bases; no much larger clone is one base distant. These data originate in a study of blood T cell repertoires in COVID-19 (dated by TCRdb to about 2020). About the investigation overall: The collaborator samples originated in the United States, Italy and Spain and spanned the acute and convalescent phases of COVID-19. The material from the prospective study consisted of cDNA or gDNA derived from T cells, B-cell-depleted T cells, or PBMCs. Subjects who had been exposed to COVID-19, were actively infected with it, or had recovered from it provided the deeply sampled blood TCRbeta repertoires that made up the dataset. The repertoires were released in a freely available public database meant as a resource for research on the immune response to SARS-CoV-2. HLA class I and class II types, where available, came from metadata supplied by the sample provider rather than from assay-based typing. The sample metadata nearly always contained a de-identified subject ID, COVID-19 status, age in years and sex. The samples were drawn from two sources: the first 160 participants of the ongoing ImmuneRACE study, and over 1,000 subjects contributed by 6 global collaborators. Overall study results and their limits: The amount of clinical and demographic metadata varied by source and participant and was provided uncurated.

One collaborating source in Seattle enrolled patients while the patients were actively infected and followed the patients over time throughout the course of disease. Whole blood was collected in K2EDTA tubes by collaborating institutions according to the institutions' own protocols. For TCRbeta analysis, collaborators shipped samples in one of three forms: frozen whole blood, isolated PBMCs, or DNA extracted from either of those sample types. Measured from the cysteine to the phenylalanine, the CDR3 is 13 residues long. The kept DNA is CDR3 alone, 39 bases in frame from the first base. CDR1 is given as SGDLS and CDR2 as YYNGEE, both from the germline V gene. Relative to germline, V is 4 bases shorter and J is 0 bases shorter, with 7 bases between their ends. The immunoSEQ Assay, a bias-controlled multiplex PCR, was used to amplify TCRbeta CDR3 regions from genomic DNA. Per the source publication's procedure: The number of nucleated cells in each sample was estimated from the amplification of reference gene primers within the assay. To quantify the absolute abundance of each unique TCRbeta CDR3 rearrangement, sequence reads were collapsed and filtered. For each sample, productive Simpson clonality was calculated by taking the square root of Simpson's diversity index across productive rearrangements. Sourced from immuneACCESS, this table was stored by TCRdb with only in-frame sequences that have V and J called. A share of the clones is absent; for the studies checked, an unresolved V gene accounts for under half, and the remainder has no known explanation. D and trimming were read from the DNA, whereas the V and J calls and clone size are those reported in that table. Across this sample there are approximately 390,000 clones, with over 75% seen only once. The ten largest account for under 3% of the sample.

This clonotype was obtained from a woman aged 60-75 years with COVID-19, enrolled during active disease. The sequence links TRBV9 to TRBJ2-5; TRBD1 is a possible D gene, resting on 5 matching bases. Sample: peripheral blood. This receptor has the CDR3 CASSTRDQETQYF. The nucleotides are TGTGCCAGCAGCACCAGGGACCAAGAGACCCAGTACTTC.